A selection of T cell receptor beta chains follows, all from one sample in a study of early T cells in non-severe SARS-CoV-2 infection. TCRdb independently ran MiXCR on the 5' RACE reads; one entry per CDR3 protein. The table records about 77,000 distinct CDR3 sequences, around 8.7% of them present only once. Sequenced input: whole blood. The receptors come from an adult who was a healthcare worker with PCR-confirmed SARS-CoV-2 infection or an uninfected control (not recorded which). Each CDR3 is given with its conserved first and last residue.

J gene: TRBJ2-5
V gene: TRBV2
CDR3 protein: CASVDGYQETQYF

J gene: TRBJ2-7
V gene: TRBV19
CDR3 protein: CASGTGKAYEQYF

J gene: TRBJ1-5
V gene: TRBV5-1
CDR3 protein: CASSSGPLGGQPQHF

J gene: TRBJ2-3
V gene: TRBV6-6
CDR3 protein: CASSSGRAREDTQYF

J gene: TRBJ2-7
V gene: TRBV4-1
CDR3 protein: CASSQDEPSSYEQYF

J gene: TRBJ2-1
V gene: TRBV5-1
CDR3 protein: CASSWMGQAYNEQFF

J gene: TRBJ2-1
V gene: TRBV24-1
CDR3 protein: CATSEPGRLAGAFF

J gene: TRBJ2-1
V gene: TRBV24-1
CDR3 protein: CATSIGGRSYNEQFF

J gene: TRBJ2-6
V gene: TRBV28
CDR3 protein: CASSHNLAGDSGANVLTF

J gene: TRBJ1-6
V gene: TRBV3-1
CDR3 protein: CASSSLDSSPLHF

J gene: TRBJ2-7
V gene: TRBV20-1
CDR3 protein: CSATGASSYEQYF

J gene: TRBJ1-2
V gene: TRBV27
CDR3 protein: CASSFGVTYGYTF

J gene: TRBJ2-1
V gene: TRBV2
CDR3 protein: CASSKSITGDNEQFF

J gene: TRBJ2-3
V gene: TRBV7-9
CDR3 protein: CASSQATGTDTQYF

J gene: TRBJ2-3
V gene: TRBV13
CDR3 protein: CASSLRDRTDTQYF

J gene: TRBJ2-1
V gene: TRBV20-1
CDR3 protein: CRSGISYNEQFF

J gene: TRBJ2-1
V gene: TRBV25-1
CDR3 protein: CASSESVGQGTNEQFF

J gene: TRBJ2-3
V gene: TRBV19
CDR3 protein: CASSIAPRQDTDTQYF

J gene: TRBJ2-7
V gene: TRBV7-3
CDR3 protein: CASSRRDRVSHEQYF

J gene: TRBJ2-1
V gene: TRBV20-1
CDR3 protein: CSARDREHEQFF

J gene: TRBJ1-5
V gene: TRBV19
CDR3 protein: CASSSNRAAPYQPQHF

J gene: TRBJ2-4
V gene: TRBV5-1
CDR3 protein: CASRLGPKNIQYF

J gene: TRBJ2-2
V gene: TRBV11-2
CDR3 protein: CASSLEGWGTGELFF

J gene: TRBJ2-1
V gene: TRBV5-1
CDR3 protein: CASSLAVAGVVPLNEQFF

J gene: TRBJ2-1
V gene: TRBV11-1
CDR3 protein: CASSLVGPYNEQFF

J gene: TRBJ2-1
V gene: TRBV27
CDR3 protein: CASSGLLGPYNEQFF

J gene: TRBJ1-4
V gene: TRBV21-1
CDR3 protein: CASSSNPRDTNHDEKLFF

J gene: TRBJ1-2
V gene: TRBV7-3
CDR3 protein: CASSLTGQGYGYTF

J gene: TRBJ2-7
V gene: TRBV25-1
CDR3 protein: CASSAGQGAYEQYF

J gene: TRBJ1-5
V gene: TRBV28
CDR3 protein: CASSLRAGWGNQPQHF

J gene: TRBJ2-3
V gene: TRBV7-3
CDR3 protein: CASSFDSTDTQYF

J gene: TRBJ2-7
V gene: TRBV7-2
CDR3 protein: CASSKDRAYEQYF

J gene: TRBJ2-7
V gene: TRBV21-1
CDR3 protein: CASSKLRGPLIHEQYF

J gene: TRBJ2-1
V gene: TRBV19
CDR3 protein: CASSPDRSSYNEQFF

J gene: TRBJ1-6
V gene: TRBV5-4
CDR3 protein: CASSRPGQGENSPLHF

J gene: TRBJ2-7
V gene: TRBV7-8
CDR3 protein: CASSLGTSGGEQYF